Listed below are T cell receptor beta chains from one sample, sequenced in a study of vaccination effects on CD4 cells after COVID-19. These receptors lack a known antigen. Repertoires were generated with immunoSEQ multiplex PCR, while TCRdb's copy carries only in-frame clones and drops some. The table lists around 36,000 clones, approximately 70% of them singletons, with around 21% in the top ten. The starting material was CD4+ T cells from PBMCs cultured with SARS-CoV-2 spike peptides, obtained before COVID-19 vaccination. Source of these receptors: a human donor who received a COVID-19 vaccine. Each CDR3 is given with its conserved first and last residue. Fields, in order: D gene, J gene, clone size, V gene, CDR3 protein, CDR3 DNA. D genes are given only for firm matches. Part of the rows lack a size; the others show once, few, many or a class for expanded clones.

>.|TRBJ1-4|.|TRBV14
CASSQPGWYGEKLFF
TGTGCCAGCAGCCAGCCGGGCTGGTATGGGGAAAAACTGTTTTTT
>.|TRBJ1-4|.|TRBV4-3
CASSQDWGISEKLFF
TGCGCCAGCAGCCAAGATTGGGGAATTTCGGAAAAACTGTTTTTT
>.|TRBJ1-1|.|TRBV18
CASSPQGGRNTEAFF
TGTGCCAGCTCACCACAGGGCGGTCGGAACACTGAAGCTTTCTTT
>TRBD1|TRBJ1-1|.|TRBV7-2
CASSLTGGPPGTEAFF
TGTGCCAGCAGCTTAACAGGGGGCCCGCCTGGGACTGAAGCTTTCTTT
>.|TRBJ2-5|.|TRBV6-5
CASRLHPRGTQYF
TGTGCCAGCAGATTACACCCCCGGGGGACCCAGTACTTC
>TRBD1|TRBJ2-7|.|TRBV28
CASSLLPGGPYEQYF
TGTGCCAGCAGTTTATTGCCAGGGGGCCCCTACGAGCAGTACTTC
>TRBD1|TRBJ1-1|.|TRBV28
CASSPGQGVAFF
TGTGCCAGCAGTCCCGGACAGGGGGTAGCTTTCTTT
>.|TRBJ2-7|few|TRBV7-9
CASSLRAGDEQYF
TGTGCCAGCAGCTTACGGGCAGGAGACGAGCAGTACTTC
>TRBD1|TRBJ1-4|.|TRBV7-2
CASSLAAGGEEKLFF
TGTGCCAGCAGCTTAGCCGCAGGGGGAGAGGAAAAACTGTTTTTT
>.|TRBJ1-5|.|TRBV19
CASSRGRDQPQHF
TGTGCCAGTAGTCGGGGGCGCGATCAGCCCCAGCATTTT